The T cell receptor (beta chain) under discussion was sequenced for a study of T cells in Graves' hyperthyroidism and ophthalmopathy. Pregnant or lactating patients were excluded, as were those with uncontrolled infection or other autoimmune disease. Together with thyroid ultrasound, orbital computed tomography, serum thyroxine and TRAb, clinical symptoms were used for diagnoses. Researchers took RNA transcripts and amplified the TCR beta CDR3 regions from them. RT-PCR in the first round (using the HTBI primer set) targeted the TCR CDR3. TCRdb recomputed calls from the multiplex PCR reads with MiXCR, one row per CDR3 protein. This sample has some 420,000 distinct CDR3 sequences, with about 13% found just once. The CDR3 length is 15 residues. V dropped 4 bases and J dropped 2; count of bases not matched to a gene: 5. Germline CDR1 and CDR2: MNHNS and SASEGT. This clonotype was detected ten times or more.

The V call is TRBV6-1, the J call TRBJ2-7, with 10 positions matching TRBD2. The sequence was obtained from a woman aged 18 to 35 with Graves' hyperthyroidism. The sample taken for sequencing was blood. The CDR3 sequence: CASSVRLAGAYEQYF. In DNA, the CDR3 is TGTGCCAGCAGTGTCAGACTAGCGGGTGCCTACGAGCAGTACTTC.